The T cell receptor (beta chain) described here comes from a study of blood T cell repertoires in COVID-19. Sequencing was performed with immunoSEQ multiplex PCR; in TCRdb, only in-frame clones are kept and a portion is missing. The table lists 95,000 to 100,000 clones, roughly 80% of them singletons. Trimming shortened V by 4 bases and J by 0 bases, and 9 bases separated the two germline ends. Germline V gene data show CDR1 as SGHRS and CDR2 as YFSETQ. The CDR3 length is 14 residues. Specimen: peripheral blood. The rearrangement joins TRBV5-1 to TRBJ2-3, with D possibly TRBD1 on 6 matching bases. The source is a human donor in a cohort sampled during active COVID-19. CDR3 bases: TGCGCCAGCAGCAGGGGGTCTAGCACAGATACGCAGTATTTT. Its translation is CASSRGSSTDTQYF.